This T cell receptor beta chain derives from a study of cytomegalovirus exposure and HLA in healthy donors. Study outcomes and limitations: Relative to the roughly 700-donor mean, N-insertions were reportedly fewer in an Asian-associated ancestry cluster in a later analysis. By a later analysis, the bulk of CMV-associated TCR beta chains appeared HLA-restricted. After further analysis at a later stage, 16,951 TCR beta sequences were associated with HLA alleles at 0.05 false discovery rate.

This clone was counted a single time. Its specificity is not known. Trimming pared 0 bases from V and 4 bases from J, leaving 9 bases between. Per the germline V gene, CDR1 is MRHNA and CDR2 is SNTAGT. CDR3 length equals 14 residues. Vbeta (60) and Jbeta (13) primers were used in the PCR. Libraries were prepared by immunoSEQ multiplex PCR; TCRdb keeps only in-frame clonotypes and omits some of them. Altogether more than 130,000 clones are present, 76% being singletons, with the ten largest covering more than 3%. This sequence joins TRBV6-4 and TRBJ1-2, with a possible D match to TRBD1 (6 bases). Sequenced: PBMCs. The clonotype was recovered from a man aged 18-30 years in good health and CMV-seronegative. CDR3 coding DNA: TGTGCCAGCAGTGACTCACAGGGCGGCTATGGCTACACCTTC. Its translation is CASSDSQGGYGYTF.